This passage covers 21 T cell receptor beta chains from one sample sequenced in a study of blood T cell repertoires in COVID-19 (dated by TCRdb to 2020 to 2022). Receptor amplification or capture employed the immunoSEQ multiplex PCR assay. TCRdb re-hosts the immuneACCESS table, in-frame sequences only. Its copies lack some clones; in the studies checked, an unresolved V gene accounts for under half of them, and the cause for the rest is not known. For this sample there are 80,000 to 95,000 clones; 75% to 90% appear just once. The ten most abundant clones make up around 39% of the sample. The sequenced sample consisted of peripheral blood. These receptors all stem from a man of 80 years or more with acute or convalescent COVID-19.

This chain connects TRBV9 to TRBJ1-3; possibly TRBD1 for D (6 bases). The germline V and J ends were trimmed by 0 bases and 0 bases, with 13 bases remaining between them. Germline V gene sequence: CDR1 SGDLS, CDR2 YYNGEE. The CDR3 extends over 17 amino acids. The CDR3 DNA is TGTGCCAGCAGCGTAGTGGGGACACTCATCTCTGGAAACACCATATATTTT. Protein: CASSVVGTLISGNTIYF.

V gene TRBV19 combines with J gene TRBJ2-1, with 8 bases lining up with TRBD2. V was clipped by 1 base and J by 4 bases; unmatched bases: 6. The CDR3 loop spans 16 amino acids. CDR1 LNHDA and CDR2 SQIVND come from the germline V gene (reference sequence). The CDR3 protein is CASSIVGLAIYNEQFF. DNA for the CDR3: TGTGCCAGTAGTATAGTTGGACTAGCTATTTACAATGAGCAGTTCTTC.

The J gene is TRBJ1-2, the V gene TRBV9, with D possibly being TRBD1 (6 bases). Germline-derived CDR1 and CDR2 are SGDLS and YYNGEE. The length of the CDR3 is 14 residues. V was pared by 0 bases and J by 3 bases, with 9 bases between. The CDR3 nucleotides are TGTGCCAGCAGCGTAGCAGGGGTGGACTATGGCTACACCTTC. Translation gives CASSVAGVDYGYTF.

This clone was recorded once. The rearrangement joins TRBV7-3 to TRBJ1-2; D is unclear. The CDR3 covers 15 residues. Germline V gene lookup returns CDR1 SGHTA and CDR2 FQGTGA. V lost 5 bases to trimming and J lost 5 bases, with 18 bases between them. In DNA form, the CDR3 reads TGTGCCAGCAGCCAAGTCGAGGCCCGATCTTATGGCTACACCTTC. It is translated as CASSQVEARSYGYTF.

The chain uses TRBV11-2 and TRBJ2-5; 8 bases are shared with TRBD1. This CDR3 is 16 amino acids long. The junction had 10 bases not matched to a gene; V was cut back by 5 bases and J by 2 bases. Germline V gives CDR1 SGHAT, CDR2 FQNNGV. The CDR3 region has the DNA TGTGCCAGCAGCCCCGGACAGGGAGGAGGGCAAGAGACCCAGTACTTC. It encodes CASSPGQGGGQETQYF.

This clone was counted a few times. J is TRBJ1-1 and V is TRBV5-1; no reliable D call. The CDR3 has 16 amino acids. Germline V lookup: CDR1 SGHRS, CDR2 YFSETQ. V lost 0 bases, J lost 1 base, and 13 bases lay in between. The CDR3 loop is CASSLDDGGENTEAFF. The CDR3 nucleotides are TGCGCCAGCAGCTTGGACGATGGCGGAGAGAACACTGAAGCTTTCTTT. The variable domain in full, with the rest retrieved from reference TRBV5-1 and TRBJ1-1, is KAGVTQTPRYLIKTRGQQVTLSCSPISGHRSVSWYQQTPGQGLQFLFEYFSETQRNKGNFPGRFSGRQFSNSRSEMNVSTLELGDSALYLCASSLDDGGENTEAFFGQGTRLTVV.

The DNA of the CDR3 is TGTGCCTGGAGCAATACAGGGGACAATGAGCAGTTCTTC. Its translation is CAWSNTGDNEQFF. The rearrangement links TRBV30 to TRBJ2-1; 7 positions agree with TRBD1. This CDR3 contains 13 residues. V dropped 3 bases and J dropped 5; count of bases not matched to a gene: 4. The V gene's germline CDR1 is GTSNPN and CDR2 SVGIG (reference sequence).

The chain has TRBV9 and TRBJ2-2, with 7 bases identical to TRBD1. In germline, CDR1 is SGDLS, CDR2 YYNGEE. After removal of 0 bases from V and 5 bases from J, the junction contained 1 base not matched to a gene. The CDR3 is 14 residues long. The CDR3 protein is CASSVVQGTGELFF. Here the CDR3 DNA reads TGTGCCAGCAGCGTAGTACAGGGGACCGGGGAGCTGTTTTTT.

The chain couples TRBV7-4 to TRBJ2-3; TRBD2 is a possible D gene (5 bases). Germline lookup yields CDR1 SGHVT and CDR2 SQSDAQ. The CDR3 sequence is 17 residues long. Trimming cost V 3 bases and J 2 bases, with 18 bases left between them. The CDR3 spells CASSFTRGPAYTDTQYF. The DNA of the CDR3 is TGTGCCAGCAGCTTTACCCGAGGGCCAGCCTACACAGATACGCAGTATTTT.

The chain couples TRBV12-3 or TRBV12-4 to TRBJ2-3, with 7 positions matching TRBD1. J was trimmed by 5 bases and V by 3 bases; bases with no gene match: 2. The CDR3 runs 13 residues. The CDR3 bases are TGTGCCAGCAGTTTCAGACAGGGAGATACGCAGTATTTT. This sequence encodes CASSFRQGDTQYF.

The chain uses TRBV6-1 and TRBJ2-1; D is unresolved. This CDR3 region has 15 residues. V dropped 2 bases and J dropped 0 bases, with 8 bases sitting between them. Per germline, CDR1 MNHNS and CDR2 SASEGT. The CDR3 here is CASSELKSSYNEQFF. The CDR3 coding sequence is TGTGCCAGCAGTGAATTGAAGAGCTCCTACAATGAGCAGTTCTTC.

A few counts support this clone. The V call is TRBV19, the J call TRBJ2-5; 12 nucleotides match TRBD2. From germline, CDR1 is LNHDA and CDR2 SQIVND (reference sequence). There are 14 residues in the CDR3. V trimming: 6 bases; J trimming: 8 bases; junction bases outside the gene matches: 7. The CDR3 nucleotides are TGTGCCAGTAGCGGGCTAGCGGGAGGGCCTACCCAGTACTTC. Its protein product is CASSGLAGGPTQYF.

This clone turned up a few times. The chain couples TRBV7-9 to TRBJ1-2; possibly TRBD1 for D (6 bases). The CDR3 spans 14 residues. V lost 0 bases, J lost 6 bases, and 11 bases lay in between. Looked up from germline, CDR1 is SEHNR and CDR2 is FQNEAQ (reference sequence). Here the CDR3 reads CASSLAGGRNGYTF. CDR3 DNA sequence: TGTGCCAGCAGCTTAGCGGGGGGGCGGAATGGCTACACCTTC.

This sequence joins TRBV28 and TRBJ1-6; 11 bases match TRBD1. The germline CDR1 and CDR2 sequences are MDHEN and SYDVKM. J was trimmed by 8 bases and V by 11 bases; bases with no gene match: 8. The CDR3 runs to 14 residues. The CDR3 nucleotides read TGTGCCGTTCGGACAGGGGGCAGGTATTCACCCCTCCACTTT. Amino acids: CAVRTGGRYSPLHF.

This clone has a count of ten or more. The CDR3 DNA reads as TGCGCCAGCAGACGGGACAGGGAATTGGCTGAAGCTTTCTTT. Amino acid sequence: CASRRDRELAEAFF. The genes are TRBV10-1 and TRBJ1-1; 9 bases are a match to TRBD1. Trimming cost V 6 bases and J 6 bases; bases outside gene matches: 8. The CDR3 is 14 amino acids. Germline loops: CDR1 WNHNN, CDR2 SYGVQD (reference sequence).

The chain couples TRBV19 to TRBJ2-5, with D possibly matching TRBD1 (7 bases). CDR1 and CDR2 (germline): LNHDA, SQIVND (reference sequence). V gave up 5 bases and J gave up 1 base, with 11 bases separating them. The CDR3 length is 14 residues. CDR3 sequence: CASSAGQSQETQYF. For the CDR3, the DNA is TGTGCCAGTAGTGCGGGACAGTCCCAAGAGACCCAGTACTTC.

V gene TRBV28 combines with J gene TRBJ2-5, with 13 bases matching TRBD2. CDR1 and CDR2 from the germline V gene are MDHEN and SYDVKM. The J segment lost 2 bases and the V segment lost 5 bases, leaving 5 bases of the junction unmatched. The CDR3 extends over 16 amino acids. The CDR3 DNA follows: TGTGCCAGCAGTCCGGGACTAGCGGGGTTACAAGAGACCCAGTACTTC. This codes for CASSPGLAGLQETQYF.

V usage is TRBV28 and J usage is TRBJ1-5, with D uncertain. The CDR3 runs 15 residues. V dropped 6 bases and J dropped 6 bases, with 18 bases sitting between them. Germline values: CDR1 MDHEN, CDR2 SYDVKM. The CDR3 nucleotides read TGTGCCAGCAGCCCCCCGGGAGGGAAGGCTCAGCCCCAGCATTTT. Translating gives CASSPPGGKAQPQHF.

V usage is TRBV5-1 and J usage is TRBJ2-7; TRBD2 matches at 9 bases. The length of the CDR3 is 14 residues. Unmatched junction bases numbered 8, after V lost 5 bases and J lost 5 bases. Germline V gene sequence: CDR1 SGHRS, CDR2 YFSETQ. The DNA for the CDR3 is TGCGCCAGCAGGGGCGGGAGGGTTTCCCACGAGCAGTACTTC. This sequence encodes CASRGGRVSHEQYF.

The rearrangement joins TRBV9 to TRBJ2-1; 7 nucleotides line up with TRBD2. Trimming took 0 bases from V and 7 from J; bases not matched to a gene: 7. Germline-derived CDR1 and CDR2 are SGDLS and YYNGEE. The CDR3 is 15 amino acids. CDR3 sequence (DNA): TGTGCCAGCAGCGTAGAGCCAGGGCGGGGGAATGAGCAGTTCTTC. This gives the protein CASSVEPGRGNEQFF. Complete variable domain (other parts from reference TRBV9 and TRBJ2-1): DSGVTQTPKHLITATGQRVTLRCSPRSGDLSVYWYQQSLDQGLQFLIQYYNGEERAKGNILERFSAQQFPDLHSELNLSSLELGDSALYFCASSVEPGRGNEQFFGPGTRLTVL.

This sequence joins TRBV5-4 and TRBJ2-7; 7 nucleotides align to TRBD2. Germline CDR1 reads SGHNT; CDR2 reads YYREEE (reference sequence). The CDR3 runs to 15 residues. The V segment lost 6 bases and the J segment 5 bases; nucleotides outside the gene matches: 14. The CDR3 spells CASTDGGGNLNEQYF. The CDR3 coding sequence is TGTGCCAGCACCGATGGGGGGGGTAATTTGAACGAGCAGTACTTC.